The T cell receptor beta chain described here comes from a study of T cells after yellow fever vaccination. In TCRdb, the 5' RACE reads were re-called with MiXCR into one record per CDR3 protein. The table has approximately 550,000 distinct CDR3 sequences, approximately 21% seen once. Germline V gene data show CDR1 as DFQATT and CDR2 as SNEGSKA (reference sequence). The V end lost 3 bases, the J end lost 0 bases, and 8 bases lay between the germline ends. CDR3 size: 14 residues. The receptor comes from a man younger than 45 who received the YFV17D yellow fever vaccine. Sequencing used PBMCs, obtained 15 days after the yellow fever booster vaccination. This sequence joins TRBV20-1 and TRBJ2-2; D is unresolved. The CDR3 DNA reads as TGCAGTGCTAGGGACCCAACGAACACCGGGGAGCTGTTTTTT. Translation: CSARDPTNTGELFF.